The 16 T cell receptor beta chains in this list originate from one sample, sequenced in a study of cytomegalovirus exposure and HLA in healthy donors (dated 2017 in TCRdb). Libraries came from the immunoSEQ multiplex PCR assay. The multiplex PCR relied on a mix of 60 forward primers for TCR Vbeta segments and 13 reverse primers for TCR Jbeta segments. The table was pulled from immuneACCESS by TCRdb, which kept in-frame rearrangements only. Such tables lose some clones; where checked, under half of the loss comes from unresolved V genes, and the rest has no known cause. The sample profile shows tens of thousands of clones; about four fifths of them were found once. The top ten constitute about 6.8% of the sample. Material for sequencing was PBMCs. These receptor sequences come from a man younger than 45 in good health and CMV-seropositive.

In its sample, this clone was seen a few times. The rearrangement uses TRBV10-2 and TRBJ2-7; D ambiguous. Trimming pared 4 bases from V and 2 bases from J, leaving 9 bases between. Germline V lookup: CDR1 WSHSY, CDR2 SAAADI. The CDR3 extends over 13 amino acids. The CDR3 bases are TGCGCCAGCAGTGCGGTAAGCCCCTACGAGCAGTACTTC. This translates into CASSAVSPYEQYF.

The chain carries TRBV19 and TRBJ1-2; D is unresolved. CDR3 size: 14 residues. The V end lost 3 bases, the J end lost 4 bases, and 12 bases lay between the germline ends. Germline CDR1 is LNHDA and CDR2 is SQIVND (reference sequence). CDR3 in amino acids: CASSMREAAYGYTF. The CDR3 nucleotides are TGTGCCAGTAGTATGAGGGAGGCCGCCTATGGCTACACCTTC.

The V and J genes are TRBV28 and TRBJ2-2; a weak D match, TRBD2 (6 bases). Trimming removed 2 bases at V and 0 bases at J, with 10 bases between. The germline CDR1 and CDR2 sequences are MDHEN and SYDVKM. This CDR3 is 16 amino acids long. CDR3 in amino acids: CASSLTGTSNTGELFF. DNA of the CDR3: TGTGCCAGCAGTTTAACCGGGACTTCGAACACCGGGGAGCTGTTTTTT.

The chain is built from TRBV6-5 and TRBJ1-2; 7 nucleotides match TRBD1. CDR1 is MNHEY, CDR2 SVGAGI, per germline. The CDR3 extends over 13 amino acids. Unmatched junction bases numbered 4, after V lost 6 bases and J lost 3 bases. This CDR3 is CASSHDRDYGYTF. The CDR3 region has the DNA TGTGCCAGCAGCCACGACAGGGACTATGGCTACACCTTC.

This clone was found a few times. Written as DNA, the CDR3 is TGTGCCAGCAGTAGGCAGGACTCCATGGATAATTCACCCCTCCACTTT. It translates to CASSRQDSMDNSPLHF. This chain connects TRBV25-1 to TRBJ1-6; D gene uncertain. Germline V gene lookup returns CDR1 MGHDK and CDR2 SYGVNS. The CDR3 extends over 16 amino acids. V lost 5 bases and J lost 5, with 16 bases in between.

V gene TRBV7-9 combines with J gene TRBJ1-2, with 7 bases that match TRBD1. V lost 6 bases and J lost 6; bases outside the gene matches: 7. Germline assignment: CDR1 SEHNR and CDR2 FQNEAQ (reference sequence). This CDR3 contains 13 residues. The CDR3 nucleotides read TGTGCCAGCAGTACCCGGACAGGTGATGGCTACACCTTC. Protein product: CASSTRTGDGYTF.

DNA for the CDR3: TGTGCCAGCAGCCAAGAAGGCCATGGACAGGGGCGGAATTCACCCCTCCACTTT. Translating gives CASSQEGHGQGRNSPLHF. The chain is built from TRBV4-2 and TRBJ1-6; 9 bases align to TRBD1. The CDR3 runs 18 residues. The V gene end was trimmed by 0 bases and the J gene end by 7 bases; junction bases not matched to a gene: 10. Germline loops: CDR1 LGHNA, CDR2 YNFKEQ.

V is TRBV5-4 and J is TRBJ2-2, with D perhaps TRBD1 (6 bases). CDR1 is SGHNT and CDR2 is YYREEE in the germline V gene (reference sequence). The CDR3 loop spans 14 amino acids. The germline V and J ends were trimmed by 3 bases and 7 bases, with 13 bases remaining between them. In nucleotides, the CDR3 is TGTGCCAGCAGCTACGCCACAGGGATCGGGGAGCTGTTTTTT. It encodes CASSYATGIGELFF.

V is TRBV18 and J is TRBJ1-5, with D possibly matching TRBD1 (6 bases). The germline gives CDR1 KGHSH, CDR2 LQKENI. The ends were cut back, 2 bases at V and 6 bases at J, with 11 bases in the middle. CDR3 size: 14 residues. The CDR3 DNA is TGTGCCAGCTCACCAGAGACAGGACGTCAGCCCCAGCATTTT. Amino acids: CASSPETGRQPQHF. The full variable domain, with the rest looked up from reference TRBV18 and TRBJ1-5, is NAGVMQNPRHLVRRRGQEARLRCSPMKGHSHVYWYRQLPEEGLKFMVYLQKENIIDESGMPKERFSAEFPKEGPSILRIQQVVRGDSAAYFCASSPETGRQPQHFGDGTRLSIL.

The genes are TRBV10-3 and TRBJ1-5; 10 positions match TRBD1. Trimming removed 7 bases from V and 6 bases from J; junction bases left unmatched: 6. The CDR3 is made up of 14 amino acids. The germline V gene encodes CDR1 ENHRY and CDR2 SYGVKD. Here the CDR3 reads CAIISTGGGQPQHF. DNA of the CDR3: TGTGCCATCATTTCGACAGGGGGCGGTCAGCCCCAGCATTTT.

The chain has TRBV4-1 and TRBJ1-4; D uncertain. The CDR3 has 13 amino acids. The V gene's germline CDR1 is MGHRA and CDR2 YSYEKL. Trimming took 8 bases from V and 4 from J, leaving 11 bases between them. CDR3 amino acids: CASRREGNEKLFF. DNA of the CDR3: TGCGCCAGCCGCCGGGAGGGTAATGAAAAACTGTTTTTT.

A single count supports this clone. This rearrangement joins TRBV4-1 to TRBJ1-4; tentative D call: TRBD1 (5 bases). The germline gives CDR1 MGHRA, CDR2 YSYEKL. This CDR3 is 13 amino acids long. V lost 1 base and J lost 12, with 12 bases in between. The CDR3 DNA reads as TGCGCCAGCAGCCAAGGGACACTCGTAGAACTGTTTTTT. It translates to CASSQGTLVELFF.

The CDR3: CASSQDYRGEAFF. The CDR3 DNA reads as TGCGCCAGCAGCCAAGATTACAGGGGTGAAGCTTTCTTT. V is TRBV4-3 and J is TRBJ1-1; 7 bases agree with TRBD1. This CDR3 spans 13 amino acids. Germline lookup yields CDR1 LGHNA and CDR2 YSLEER. J lost 7 bases, V lost 0 bases, and 2 bases had no gene match.

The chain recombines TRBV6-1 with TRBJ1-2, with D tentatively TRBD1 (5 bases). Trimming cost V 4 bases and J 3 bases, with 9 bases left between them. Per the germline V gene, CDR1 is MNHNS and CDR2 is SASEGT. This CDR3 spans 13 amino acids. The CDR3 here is CASSVKGDYGYTF. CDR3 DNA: TGTGCCAGCAGTGTTAAAGGGGACTATGGCTACACCTTC.

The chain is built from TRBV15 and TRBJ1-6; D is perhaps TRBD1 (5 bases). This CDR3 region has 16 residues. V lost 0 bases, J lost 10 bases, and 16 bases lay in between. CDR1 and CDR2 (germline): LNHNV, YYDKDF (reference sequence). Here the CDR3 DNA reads TGTGCCACCAGCAGAGATCCAGGGTCAGGTGTGTCACCCCTCCACTTT. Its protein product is CATSRDPGSGVSPLHF. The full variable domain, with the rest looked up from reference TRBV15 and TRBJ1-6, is DAMVIQNPRYQVTQFGKPVTLSCSQTLNHNVMYWYQQKSSQAPKLLFHYYDKDFNNEADTPDNFQSRRPNTSFCFLDIRSPGLGDTAMYLCATSRDPGSGVSPLHFGNGTRLTVT.

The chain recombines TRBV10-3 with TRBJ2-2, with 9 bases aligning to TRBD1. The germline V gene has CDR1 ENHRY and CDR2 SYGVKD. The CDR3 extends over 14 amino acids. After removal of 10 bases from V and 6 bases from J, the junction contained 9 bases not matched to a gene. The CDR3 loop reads CATSGQGASGELFF. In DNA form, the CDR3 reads TGTGCCACCTCGGGACAGGGTGCGTCCGGGGAGCTGTTTTTT.